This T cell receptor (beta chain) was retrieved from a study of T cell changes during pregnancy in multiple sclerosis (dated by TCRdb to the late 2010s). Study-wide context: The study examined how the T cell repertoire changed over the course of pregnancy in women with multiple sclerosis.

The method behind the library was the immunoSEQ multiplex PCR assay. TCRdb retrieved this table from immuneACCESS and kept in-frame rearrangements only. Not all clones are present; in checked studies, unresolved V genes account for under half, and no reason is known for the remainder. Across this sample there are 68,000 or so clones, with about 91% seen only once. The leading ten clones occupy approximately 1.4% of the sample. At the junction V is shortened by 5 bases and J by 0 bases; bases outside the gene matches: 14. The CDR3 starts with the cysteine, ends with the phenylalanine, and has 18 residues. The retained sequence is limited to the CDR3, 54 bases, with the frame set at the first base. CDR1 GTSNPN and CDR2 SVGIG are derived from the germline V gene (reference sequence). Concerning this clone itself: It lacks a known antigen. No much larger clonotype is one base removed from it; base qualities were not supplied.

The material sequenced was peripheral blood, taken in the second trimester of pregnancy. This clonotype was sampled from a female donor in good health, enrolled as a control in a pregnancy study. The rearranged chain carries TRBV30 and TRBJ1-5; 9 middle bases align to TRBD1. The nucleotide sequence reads TGTGCCTGGTTCGGACAGGGGAGGGTCACAAGTAGCAATCAGCCCCAGCATTTT. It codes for CAWFGQGRVTSSNQPQHF.